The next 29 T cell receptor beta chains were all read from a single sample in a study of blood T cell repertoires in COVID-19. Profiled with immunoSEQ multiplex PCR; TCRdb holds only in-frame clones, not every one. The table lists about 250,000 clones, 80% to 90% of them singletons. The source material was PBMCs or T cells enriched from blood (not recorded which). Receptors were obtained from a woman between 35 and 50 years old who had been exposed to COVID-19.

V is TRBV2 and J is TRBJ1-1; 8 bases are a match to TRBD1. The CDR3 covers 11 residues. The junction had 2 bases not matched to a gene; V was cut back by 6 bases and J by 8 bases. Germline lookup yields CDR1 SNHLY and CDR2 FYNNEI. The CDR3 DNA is TGTGCCAGCAGGCGGACAGGGGAAGCTTTCTTT. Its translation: CASRRTGEAFF.

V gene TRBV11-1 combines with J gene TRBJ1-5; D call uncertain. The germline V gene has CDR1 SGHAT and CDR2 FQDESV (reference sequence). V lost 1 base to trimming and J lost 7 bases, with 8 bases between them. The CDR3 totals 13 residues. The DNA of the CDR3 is TGTGCCAGCAGCTTAGGCGGGCAGCAGCCCCAGCATTTT. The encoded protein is CASSLGGQQPQHF.

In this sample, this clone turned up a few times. In DNA, the CDR3 is TGTGCCAGCAGCCAAGGGACACCTCTTATAGGCAATCAGCCCCAGCATTTT. It yields the protein CASSQGTPLIGNQPQHF. The J gene is TRBJ1-5, the V gene TRBV7-9; TRBD1 is a possible D gene (6 bases). Trimming pared 5 bases from V and 2 bases from J, leaving 19 bases between. Germline V CDR1 and CDR2: SEHNR, FQNEAQ (reference sequence). This CDR3 spans 17 amino acids.

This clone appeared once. DNA of the CDR3: TGTGCCAGTAGTATAGACAGGAACACCGGGGAGCTGTTTTTT. Protein: CASSIDRNTGELFF. This sequence joins TRBV19 and TRBJ2-2, with D hard to call. Trimming cost V 0 bases and J 1 base, with 3 bases left between them. This CDR3 contains 14 residues. Germline assignment: CDR1 LNHDA and CDR2 SQIVND (reference sequence).

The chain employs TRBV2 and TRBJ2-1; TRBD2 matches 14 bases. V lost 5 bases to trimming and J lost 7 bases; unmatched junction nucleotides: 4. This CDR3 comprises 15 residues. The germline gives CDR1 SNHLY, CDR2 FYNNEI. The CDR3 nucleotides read TGTGCCAGCAGTACGGGACTAGCGGGAGTAAATGAGCAGTTCTTC. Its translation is CASSTGLAGVNEQFF.

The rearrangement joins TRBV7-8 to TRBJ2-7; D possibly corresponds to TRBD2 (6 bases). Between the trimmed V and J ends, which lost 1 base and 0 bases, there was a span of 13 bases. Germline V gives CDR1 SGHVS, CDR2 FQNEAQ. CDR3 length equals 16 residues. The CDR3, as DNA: TGTGCCAGCAGCTTAGGGCAGTTCGGGAGCTCCTACGAGCAGTACTTC. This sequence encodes CASSLGQFGSSYEQYF. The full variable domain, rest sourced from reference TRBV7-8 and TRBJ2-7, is GAGVSQSPRYKVAKRGQDVALRCDPISGHVSLFWYQQALGQGPEFLTYFQNEAQLDKSGLPSDRFFAERPEGSVSTLKIQRTQQEDSAVYLCASSLGQFGSSYEQYFGPGTRLTVT.

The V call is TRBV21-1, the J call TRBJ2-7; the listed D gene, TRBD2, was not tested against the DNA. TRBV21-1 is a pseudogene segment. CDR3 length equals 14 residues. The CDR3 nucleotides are TGTGCCAGCAGCAAAAAAGGTAAGCGGGAGAGGGTGTACGTC. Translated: CASSKKGKRERVYV.

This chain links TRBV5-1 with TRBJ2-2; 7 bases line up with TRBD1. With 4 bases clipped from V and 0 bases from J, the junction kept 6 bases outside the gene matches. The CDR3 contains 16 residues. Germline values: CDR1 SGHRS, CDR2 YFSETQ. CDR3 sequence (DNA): TGCGCCAGCAGCGTCTCCGGGACAGCGAACACCGGGGAGCTGTTTTTT. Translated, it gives CASSVSGTANTGELFF.

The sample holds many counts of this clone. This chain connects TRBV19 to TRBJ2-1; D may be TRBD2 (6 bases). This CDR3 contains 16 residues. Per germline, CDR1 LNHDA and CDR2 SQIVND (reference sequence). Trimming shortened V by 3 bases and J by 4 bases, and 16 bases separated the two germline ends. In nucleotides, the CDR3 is TGTGCCAGTAGTATTAACCCCGGACTAATATACAATGAGCAGTTCTTC. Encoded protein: CASSINPGLIYNEQFF.

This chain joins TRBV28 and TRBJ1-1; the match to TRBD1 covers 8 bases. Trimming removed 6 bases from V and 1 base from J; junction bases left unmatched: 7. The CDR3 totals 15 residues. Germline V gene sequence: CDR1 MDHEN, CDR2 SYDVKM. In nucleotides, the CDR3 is TGTGCCAGCAGGTGGACAGGGTGGGGGAACACTGAAGCTTTCTTT. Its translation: CASRWTGWGNTEAFF. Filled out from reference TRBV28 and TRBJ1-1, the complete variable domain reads DVKVTQSSRYLVKRTGEKVFLECVQDMDHENMFWYRQDPGLGLRLIYFSYDVKMKEKGDIPEGYSVSREKKERFSLILESASTNQTSMYLCASRWTGWGNTEAFFGQGTRLTVV.

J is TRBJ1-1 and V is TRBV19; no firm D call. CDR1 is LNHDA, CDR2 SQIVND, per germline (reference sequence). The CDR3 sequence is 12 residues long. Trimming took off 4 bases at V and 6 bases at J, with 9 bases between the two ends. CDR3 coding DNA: TGTGCCAGTAGTAGGGCATCCGCTGAAGCTTTCTTT. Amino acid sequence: CASSRASAEAFF.

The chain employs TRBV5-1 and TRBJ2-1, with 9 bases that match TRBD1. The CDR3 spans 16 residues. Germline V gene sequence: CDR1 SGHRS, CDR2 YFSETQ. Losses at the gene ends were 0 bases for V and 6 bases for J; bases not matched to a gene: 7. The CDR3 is CASSLADRQGGNEQFF. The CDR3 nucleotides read TGCGCCAGCAGCTTGGCCGATCGACAGGGGGGCAATGAGCAGTTCTTC.

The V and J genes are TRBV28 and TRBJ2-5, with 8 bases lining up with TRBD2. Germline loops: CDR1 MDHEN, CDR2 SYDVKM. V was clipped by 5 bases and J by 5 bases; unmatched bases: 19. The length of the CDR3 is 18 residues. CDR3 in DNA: TGTGCCAGCAGTCCATGGGGACTAGTCTCTGAGCGGGCGGAGACCCAGTACTTC. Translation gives CASSPWGLVSERAETQYF.

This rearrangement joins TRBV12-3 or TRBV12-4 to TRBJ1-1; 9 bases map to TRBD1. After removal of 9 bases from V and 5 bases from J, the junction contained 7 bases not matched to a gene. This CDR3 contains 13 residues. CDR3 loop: CASRDRGVTEAFF. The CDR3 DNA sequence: TGTGCCAGTAGAGACAGGGGGGTTACTGAAGCTTTCTTT.

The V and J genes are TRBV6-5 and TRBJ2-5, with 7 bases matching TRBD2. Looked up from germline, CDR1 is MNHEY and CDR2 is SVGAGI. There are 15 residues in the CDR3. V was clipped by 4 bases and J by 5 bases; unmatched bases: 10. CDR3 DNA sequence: TGTGCCAGCAGTTGGGTTGCGGGAGAACATGAGACCCAGTACTTC. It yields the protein CASSWVAGEHETQYF.

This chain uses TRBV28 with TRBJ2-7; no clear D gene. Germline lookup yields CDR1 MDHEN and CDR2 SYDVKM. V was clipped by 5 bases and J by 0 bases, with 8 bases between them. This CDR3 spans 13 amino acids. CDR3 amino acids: CASSKSLSYEQYF. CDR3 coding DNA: TGTGCCAGCAGTAAATCCCTCTCCTACGAGCAGTACTTC.

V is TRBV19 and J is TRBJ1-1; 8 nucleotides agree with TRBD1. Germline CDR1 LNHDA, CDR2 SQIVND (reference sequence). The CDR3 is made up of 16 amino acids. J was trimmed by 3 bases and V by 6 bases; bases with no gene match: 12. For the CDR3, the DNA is TGTGCCAGTAGCCGAGGGACAGGTTATATCGACACTGAAGCTTTCTTT. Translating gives CASSRGTGYIDTEAFF.

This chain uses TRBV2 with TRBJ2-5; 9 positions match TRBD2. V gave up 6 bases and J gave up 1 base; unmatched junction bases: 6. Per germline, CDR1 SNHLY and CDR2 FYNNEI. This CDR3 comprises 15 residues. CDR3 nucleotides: TGTGCCAGCAGGCCCGATAGCGGGGGCCAAGAGACCCAGTACTTC. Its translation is CASRPDSGGQETQYF.

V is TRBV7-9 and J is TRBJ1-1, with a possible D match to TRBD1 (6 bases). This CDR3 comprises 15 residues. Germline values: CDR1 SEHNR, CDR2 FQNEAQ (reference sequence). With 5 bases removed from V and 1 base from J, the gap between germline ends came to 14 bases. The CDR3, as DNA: TGTGCCAGCAGCAAAAAGTCGACAGGGAACACTGAAGCTTTCTTT. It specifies CASSKKSTGNTEAFF.

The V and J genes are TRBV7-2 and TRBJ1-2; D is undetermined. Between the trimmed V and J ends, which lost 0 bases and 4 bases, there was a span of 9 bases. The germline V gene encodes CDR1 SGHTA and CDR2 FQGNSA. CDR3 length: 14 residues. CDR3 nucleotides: TGTGCCAGCAGCTTAGCTGGCGGATTCTATGGCTACACCTTC. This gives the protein CASSLAGGFYGYTF.

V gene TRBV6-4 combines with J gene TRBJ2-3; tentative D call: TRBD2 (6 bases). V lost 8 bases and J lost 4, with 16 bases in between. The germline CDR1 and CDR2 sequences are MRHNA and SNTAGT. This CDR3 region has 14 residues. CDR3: CASSRELAADTQYF. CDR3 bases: TGTGCCAGCTCCCGGGAACTAGCTGCAGATACGCAGTATTTT.

The CDR3 is CASSGPGQSFLSYNEQFF. The CDR3 DNA is TGTGCCAGCAGTGGGCCGGGACAGAGCTTTCTATCCTACAATGAGCAGTTCTTC. V gene TRBV6-1 combines with J gene TRBJ2-1, with TRBD1 matching over 7 bases. J lost 1 base, V lost 4 bases, and 13 bases had no gene match. CDR1 is MNHNS, CDR2 SASEGT, per germline. The CDR3 is 18 amino acids.

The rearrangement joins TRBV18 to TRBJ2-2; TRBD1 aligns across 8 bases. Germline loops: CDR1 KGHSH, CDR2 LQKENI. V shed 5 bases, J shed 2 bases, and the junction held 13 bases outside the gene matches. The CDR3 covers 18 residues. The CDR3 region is CASSITSSRGPNTGELFF. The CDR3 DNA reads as TGTGCCAGCTCAATCACTTCGTCCAGGGGGCCTAACACCGGGGAGCTGTTTTTT.

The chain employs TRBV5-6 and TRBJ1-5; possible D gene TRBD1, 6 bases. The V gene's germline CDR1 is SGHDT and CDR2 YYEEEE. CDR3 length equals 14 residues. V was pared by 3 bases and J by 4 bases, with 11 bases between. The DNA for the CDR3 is TGTGCCAGCAGCTCTAAGGACAGAAATCAGCCCCAGCATTTT. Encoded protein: CASSSKDRNQPQHF.

CDR3: CASSTLRGRDEKLFF. The CDR3 coding sequence is TGTGCCAGTAGTACCCTCAGGGGTCGAGATGAAAAACTGTTTTTT. J is TRBJ1-4 and V is TRBV19, with D perhaps matching TRBD1 (6 bases). V was pared by 4 bases and J by 6 bases, with 15 bases between. Germline CDR1 LNHDA, CDR2 SQIVND (reference sequence). The CDR3 runs 15 residues.

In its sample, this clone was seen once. The CDR3 sequence is CASSLLAVETQYF. DNA of the CDR3: TGTGCCAGCAGCTTATTGGCGGTAGAGACCCAGTACTTC. The chain recombines TRBV7-2 with TRBJ2-5; D is unresolved. The germline CDR1 and CDR2 sequences are SGHTA and FQGNSA. V was trimmed by 2 bases and J by 4 bases, leaving 8 bases between them. The CDR3 runs to 13 residues.

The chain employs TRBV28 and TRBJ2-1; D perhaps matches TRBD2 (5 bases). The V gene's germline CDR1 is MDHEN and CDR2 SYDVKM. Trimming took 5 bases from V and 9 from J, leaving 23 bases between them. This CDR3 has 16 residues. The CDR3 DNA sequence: TGTGCCAGCAGTAGACCTAACCCGGGTCTTCGGGGTGAGCAGTTCTTC. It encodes CASSRPNPGLRGEQFF.

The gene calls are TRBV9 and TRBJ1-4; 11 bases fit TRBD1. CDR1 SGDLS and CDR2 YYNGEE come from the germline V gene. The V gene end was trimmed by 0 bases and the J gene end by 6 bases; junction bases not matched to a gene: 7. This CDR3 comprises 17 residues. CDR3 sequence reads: CASSVVIRDRGDEKLFF. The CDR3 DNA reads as TGTGCCAGCAGCGTAGTAATACGGGACAGGGGGGATGAAAAACTGTTTTTT.

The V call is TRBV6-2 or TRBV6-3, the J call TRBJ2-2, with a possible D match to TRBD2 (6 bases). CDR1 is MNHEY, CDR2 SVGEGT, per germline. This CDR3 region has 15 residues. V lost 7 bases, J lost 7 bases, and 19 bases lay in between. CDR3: CASTPYGSESGELFF. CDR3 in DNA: TGTGCCAGCACCCCGTACGGGAGTGAAAGCGGGGAGCTGTTTTTT.